Described below is a single T cell receptor beta chain sequence and its context. The target antigen is unknown. The data are from a study of response to subunit inactivated influenza vaccine. Overall study findings and caveats: Researchers suggested that each seasonal influenza vaccination recruits few new T cells.

TCRdb re-called the RT-PCR reads with MiXCR, one entry per CDR3 protein. The sample shows hundreds of thousands of distinct CDR3 sequences, approximately 14% of them seen only once. The CDR3 is 16 amino acids. Trimming took 0 bases from V and 4 from J, leaving 15 bases between them. Germline lookup yields CDR1 LGHDT and CDR2 YNNKEL (reference sequence). The starting material was PBMCs from blood, obtained about 12 days after vaccination. The chain combines TRBV3-1 with TRBJ2-5, with D possibly being TRBD2 (6 bases). The clonotype was recovered from a man in his forties or fifties who received an inactivated influenza vaccine. The CDR3 spells CASSQESLSGSETQYF. The CDR3 DNA sequence: TGTGCCAGCAGCCAAGAGTCCCTTAGCGGTTCAGAGACCCAGTACTTC.